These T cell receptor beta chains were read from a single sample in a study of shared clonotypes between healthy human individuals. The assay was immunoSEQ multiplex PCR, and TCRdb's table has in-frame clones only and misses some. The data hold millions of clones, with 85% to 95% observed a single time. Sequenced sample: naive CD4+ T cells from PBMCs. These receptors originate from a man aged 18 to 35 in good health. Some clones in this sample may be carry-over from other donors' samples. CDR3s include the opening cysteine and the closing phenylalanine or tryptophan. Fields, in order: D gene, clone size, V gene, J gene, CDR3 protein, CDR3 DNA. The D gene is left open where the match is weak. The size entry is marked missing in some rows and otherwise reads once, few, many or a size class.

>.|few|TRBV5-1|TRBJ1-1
CASSSGISNTEAFF
TGCGCCAGCAGCTCAGGTATCTCGAACACTGAAGCTTTCTTT
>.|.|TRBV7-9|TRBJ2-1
CASSLAGDSYNEQFF
TGTGCCAGCAGCTTAGCAGGGGACTCCTACAATGAGCAGTTCTTC
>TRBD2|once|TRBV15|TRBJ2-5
CATSRARTSGGTQYF
TGTGCCACCAGCAGAGCAAGGACTAGCGGGGGGACCCAGTACTTC
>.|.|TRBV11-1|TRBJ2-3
CASSPPGWIDTQYF
TGTGCCAGCAGCCCCCCAGGATGGATAGATACGCAGTATTTT
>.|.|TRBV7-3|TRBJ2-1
CASSAGSYNEQFF
TGTGCCAGCTCCGCGGGCTCCTACAATGAGCAGTTCTTC
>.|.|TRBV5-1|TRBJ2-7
CASSLEGVTGAYEQYF
TGCGCCAGCAGCTTGGAGGGGGTTACAGGAGCCTACGAGCAGTACTTC
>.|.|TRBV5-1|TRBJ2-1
CASSLVRVTYNEQFF
TGCGCCAGCAGCTTGGTGCGGGTTACCTACAATGAGCAGTTCTTC
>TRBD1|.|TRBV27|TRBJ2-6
CASSLPGFSPGTGASGANVLTF
TGTGCCAGCAGTTTACCAGGATTCTCGCCCGGGACAGGGGCTAGCGGGGCCAACGTCCTGACTTTC
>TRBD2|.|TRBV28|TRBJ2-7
CASSFQGLAVYEQYF
TGTGCCAGCAGTTTCCAAGGACTAGCGGTGTACGAGCAGTACTTC
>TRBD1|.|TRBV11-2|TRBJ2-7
CASSTTGQGNYEQYF
TGTGCCAGCAGCACTACGGGACAGGGCAACTACGAGCAGTACTTC
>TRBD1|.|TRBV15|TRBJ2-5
CATSRMGQGETQYF
TGTGCCACCAGCAGAATGGGACAGGGGGAGACCCAGTACTTC
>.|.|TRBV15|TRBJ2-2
CATSRDRRVNTGELFF
TGTGCCACCAGCAGGGACCGGAGAGTCAACACCGGGGAGCTGTTTTTT
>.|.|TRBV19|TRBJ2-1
CASSIGSGLVYNEQFF
TGTGCCAGTAGTATAGGGAGCGGGTTAGTTTACAATGAGCAGTTCTTC
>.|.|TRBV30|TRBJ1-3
CAWGLGLPSGNTIYF
TGTGCCTGGGGCCTTGGCCTTCCCTCTGGAAACACCATATATTTT
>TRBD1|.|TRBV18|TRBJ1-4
CASSQTRDRGANEKLFF
TGTGCCAGCTCACAAACCCGGGACAGAGGGGCTAATGAAAAACTGTTTTTT
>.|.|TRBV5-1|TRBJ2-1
CASSLIDSNEQFF
TGCGCCAGCAGCTTGATCGACAGCAATGAGCAGTTCTTC
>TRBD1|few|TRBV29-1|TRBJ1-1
CSVRQGSNTEAFF
TGCAGCGTGAGACAGGGCTCGAACACTGAAGCTTTCTTT
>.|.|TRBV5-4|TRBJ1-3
CASSRDRGRDGNTIYF
TGTGCCAGCAGCCGCGACCGGGGTAGGGATGGAAACACCATATATTTT
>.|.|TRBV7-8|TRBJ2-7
CASRSRGGAGEYEQYF
TGTGCCAGCAGGTCACGAGGGGGCGCGGGGGAGTACGAGCAGTACTTC
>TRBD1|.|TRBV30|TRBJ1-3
CAWSIQGRNTIYF
TGTGCCTGGAGTATACAGGGGCGAAACACCATATATTTT
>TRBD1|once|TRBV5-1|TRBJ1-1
CASSQTGGANTEAFF
TGCGCCAGCAGCCAGACAGGGGGCGCAAACACTGAAGCTTTCTTT
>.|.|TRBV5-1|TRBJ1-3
CASSSGPGGATGNTIYF
TGCGCCAGCAGCTCCGGCCCCGGGGGGGCGACTGGAAACACCATATATTTT
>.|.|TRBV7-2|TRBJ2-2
CASSFRHGSGTGELFF
TGTGCCAGCAGCTTTCGGCACGGGTCAGGCACCGGGGAGCTGTTTTTT
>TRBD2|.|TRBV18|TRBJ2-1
CASSPPGLAGSNEQFF
TGTGCCAGCTCACCTCCAGGACTAGCGGGTAGTAATGAGCAGTTCTTC
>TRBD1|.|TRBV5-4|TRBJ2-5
CASGQGVKETQYF
TGTGCCAGCGGACAGGGGGTCAAAGAGACCCAGTACTTC
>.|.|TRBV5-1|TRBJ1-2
CASSLGDKAYYGYTF
TGCGCCAGCAGCTTGGGGGACAAAGCATACTATGGCTACACCTTC
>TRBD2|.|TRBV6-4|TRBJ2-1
CASTRGGPYNEQFF
TGTGCCAGCACGCGGGGGGGCCCTTACAATGAGCAGTTCTTC
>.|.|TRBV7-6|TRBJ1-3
CASRGDSGNTIYF
TGTGCCAGCAGGGGGGACTCTGGAAACACCATATATTTT
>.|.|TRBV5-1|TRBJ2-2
CASSLFGSGELFF
TGCGCCAGCAGCTTGTTCGGTTCCGGGGAGCTGTTTTTT
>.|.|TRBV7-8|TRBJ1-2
CASSLVGARGRGEGYTF
TGTGCCAGCAGCTTAGTCGGGGCTAGGGGCAGGGGCGAGGGCTACACCTTC
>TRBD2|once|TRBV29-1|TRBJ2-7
CSARGLAGSEQYF
TGCAGCGCTCGGGGACTAGCAGGCTCCGAGCAGTACTTC
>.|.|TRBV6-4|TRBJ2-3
CASSAFFPPDTQYF
TGTGCCAGCAGTGCATTTTTCCCTCCAGATACGCAGTATTTT
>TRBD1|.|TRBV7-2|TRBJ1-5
CASSDRLGQGVWQPQHF
TGTGCCAGCAGCGACAGGCTGGGACAGGGAGTGTGGCAGCCCCAGCATTTT
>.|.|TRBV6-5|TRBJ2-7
CASSPKGVGSYEQYF
TGTGCCAGCAGCCCGAAGGGAGTCGGCTCCTACGAGCAGTACTTC
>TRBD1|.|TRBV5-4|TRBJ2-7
CASSLDRQGVMLQYF
TGTGCCAGCAGCTTGGATCGACAGGGGGTGATGTTGCAGTACTTC
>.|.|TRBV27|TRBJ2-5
CASSPPHPTASGETQYF
TGTGCCAGCAGTCCACCGCATCCCACGGCGAGCGGGGAGACCCAGTACTTC
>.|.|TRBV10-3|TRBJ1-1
CAISVRSLNTEAFF
TGTGCCATCAGTGTACGCAGCCTGAACACTGAAGCTTTCTTT
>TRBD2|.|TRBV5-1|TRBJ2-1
CASSLGGTRTNEQFF
TGCGCCAGCAGCTTGGGGGGGACTAGAACTAATGAGCAGTTCTTC
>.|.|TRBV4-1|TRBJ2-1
CASSPELYFYNEQFF
TGCGCCAGCAGCCCCGAGCTGTATTTTTACAATGAGCAGTTCTTC
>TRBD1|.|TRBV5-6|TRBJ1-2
CASSLSGTGRGYTF
TGTGCCAGCAGCTTGTCAGGGACAGGGCGAGGCTACACCTTC
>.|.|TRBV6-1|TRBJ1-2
CASSEAPGYYGYTF
TGTGCCAGCAGTGAAGCCCCGGGTTACTATGGCTACACCTTC
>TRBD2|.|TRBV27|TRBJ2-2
CASAKLAGSGELFF
TGTGCCAGCGCAAAACTAGCGGGATCGGGGGAGCTGTTTTTT
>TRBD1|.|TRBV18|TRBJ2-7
CASSPGTGNSYEQYF
TGTGCCAGCTCACCAGGGACAGGGAATTCCTACGAGCAGTACTTC
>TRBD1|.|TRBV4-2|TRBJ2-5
CASSPPGQQFQETQYF
TGTGCCAGCAGCCCGCCGGGACAGCAATTTCAAGAGACCCAGTACTTC
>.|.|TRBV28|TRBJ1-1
CASSPHPEGAEAFF
TGTGCCAGCAGCCCTCATCCCGAGGGGGCTGAAGCTTTCTTT
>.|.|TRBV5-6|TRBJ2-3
CASSGLRGLSF
TGTGCCAGCAGCGGACTCCGGGGCCTAAGTTTT
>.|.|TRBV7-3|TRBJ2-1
CASSLISPASTGPNNEQFF
TGTGCCAGCAGCTTGATTAGCCCCGCATCAACTGGGCCGAACAATGAGCAGTTCTTC
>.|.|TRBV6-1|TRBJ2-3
CASSVGGTDTQYF
TGTGCCAGCAGTGTGGGTGGGACAGATACGCAGTATTTT
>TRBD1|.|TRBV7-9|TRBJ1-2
CASSFAGTGSYGYTF
TGTGCCAGCAGCTTTGCGGGGACAGGGAGCTATGGCTACACCTTC
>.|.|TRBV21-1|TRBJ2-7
CASSRNPGTVYF
TGTGCCAGCAGCAGAAACCCCGGGACAGTGTACTTC